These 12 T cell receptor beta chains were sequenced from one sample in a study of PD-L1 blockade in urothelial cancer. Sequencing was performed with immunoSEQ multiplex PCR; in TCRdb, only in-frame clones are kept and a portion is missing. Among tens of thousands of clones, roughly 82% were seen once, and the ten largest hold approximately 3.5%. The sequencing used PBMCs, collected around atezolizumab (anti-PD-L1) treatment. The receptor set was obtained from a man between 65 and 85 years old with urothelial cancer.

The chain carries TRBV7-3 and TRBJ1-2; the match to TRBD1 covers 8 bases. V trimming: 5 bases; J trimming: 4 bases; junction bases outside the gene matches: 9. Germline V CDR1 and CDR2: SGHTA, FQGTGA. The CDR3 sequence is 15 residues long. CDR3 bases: TGTGCCAGCAGCCCCGGACAGGGTTTGGGCTATGGCTACACCTTC. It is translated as CASSPGQGLGYGYTF.

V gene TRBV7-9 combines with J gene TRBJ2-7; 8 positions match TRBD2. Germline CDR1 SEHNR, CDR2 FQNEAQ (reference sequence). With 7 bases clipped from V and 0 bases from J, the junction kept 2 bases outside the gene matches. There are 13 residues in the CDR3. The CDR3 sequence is CASTGTSSYEQYF. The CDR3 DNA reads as TGTGCCAGCACAGGGACTAGCTCCTACGAGCAGTACTTC.

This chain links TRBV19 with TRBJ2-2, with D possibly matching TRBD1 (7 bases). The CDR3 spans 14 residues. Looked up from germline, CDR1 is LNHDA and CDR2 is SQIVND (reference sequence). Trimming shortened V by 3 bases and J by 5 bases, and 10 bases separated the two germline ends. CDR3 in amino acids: CASSIAGGTGELFF. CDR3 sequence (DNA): TGTGCCAGTAGTATCGCAGGGGGGACCGGGGAGCTGTTTTTT.

The CDR3 loop is CASSVAGGAGNEQFF. Written as DNA, the CDR3 is TGTGCCAGCAGCGTAGCTGGGGGCGCAGGTAATGAGCAGTTCTTC. This chain joins TRBV9 and TRBJ2-1; D possibly corresponds to TRBD1 (6 bases). Germline V CDR1 and CDR2: SGDLS, YYNGEE. V was shortened by 0 bases and J by 7 bases, with 14 bases between the two germline ends. CDR3 length: 15 amino acids.

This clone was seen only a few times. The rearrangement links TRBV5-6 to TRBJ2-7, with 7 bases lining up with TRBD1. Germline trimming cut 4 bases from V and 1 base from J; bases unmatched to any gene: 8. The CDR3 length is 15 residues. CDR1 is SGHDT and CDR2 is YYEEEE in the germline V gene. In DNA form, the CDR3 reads TGTGCCAGCAGCGATGTAGGGGGCCATTCCTACGAGCAGTACTTC. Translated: CASSDVGGHSYEQYF.

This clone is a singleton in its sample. Here the CDR3 DNA reads TGTGCCAGCGGGGAGAGACATCCACAAACGAACACCATATATTTT. Protein product: CASGERHPQTNTIYF. This sequence joins TRBV9 and TRBJ1-3; the D is unclear. Germline CDR1 is SGDLS and CDR2 is YYNGEE. V was shortened by 7 bases and J by 7 bases, with 21 bases between the two germline ends. The CDR3 spans 15 residues.

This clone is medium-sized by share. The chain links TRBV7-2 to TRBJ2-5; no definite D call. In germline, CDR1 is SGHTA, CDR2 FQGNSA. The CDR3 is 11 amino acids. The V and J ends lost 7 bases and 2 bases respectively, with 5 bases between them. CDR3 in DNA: TGTGCCAGCACCCCACAAGAGACCCAGTACTTC. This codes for CASTPQETQYF.

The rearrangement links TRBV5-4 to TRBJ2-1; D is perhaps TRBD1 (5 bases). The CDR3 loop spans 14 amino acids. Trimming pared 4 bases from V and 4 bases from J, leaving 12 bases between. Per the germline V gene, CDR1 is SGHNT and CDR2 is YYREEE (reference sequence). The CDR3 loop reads CASSLGQGYNEQFF. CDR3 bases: TGTGCCAGCAGCCTCGGGCAGGGATACAATGAGCAGTTCTTC.

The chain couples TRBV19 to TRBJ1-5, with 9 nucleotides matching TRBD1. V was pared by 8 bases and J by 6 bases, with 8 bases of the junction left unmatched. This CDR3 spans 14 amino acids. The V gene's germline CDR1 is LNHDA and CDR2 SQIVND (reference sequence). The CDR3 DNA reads TGTGCCAGTCGTGGACAGGGGATCGGTCAGCCCCAGCATTTT. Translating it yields CASRGQGIGQPQHF.

DNA for the CDR3: TGTGCCAGCAGTCCGACGGGAAATGGAAACACCATATATTTT. Translated, it gives CASSPTGNGNTIYF. V and J are TRBV6-1 and TRBJ1-3, with D unclear. Trimming cost V 5 bases and J 3 bases, with 11 bases left between them. Germline values: CDR1 MNHNS, CDR2 SASEGT. The CDR3 is 14 residues long.

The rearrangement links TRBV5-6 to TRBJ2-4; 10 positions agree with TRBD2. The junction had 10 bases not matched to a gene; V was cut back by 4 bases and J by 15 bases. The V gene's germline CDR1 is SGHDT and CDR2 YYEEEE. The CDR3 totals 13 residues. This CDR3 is CASSQGLAGDRYF. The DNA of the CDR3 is TGTGCCAGCAGCCAAGGGCTAGCGGGAGATCGGTACTTC.

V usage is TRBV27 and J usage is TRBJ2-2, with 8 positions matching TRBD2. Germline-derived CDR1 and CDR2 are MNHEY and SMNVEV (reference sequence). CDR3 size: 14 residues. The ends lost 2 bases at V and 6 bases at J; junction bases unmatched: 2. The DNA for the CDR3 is TGTGCCAGCAGTTTAGCGGGAGGCTCCGGGGAGCTGTTTTTT. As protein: CASSLAGGSGELFF.